A selection of T cell receptor beta chains follows, all from one sample in a study of T cell responses to AZD1222 COVID-19 vaccine. Produced via immunoSEQ multiplex PCR; TCRdb's table is partial and in-frame only. The profile shows approximately 94,000 clones, about 87% of them singletons. Material: peripheral blood, obtained on day 0 of MenACWY control vaccination. These receptors originate from an adult in good health. CDR3s include the opening cysteine and the closing phenylalanine or tryptophan. The D gene is left open where the match is weak. Some rows have no size entry. The others give once, few or many, or a class for an expanded clone.

j_gene | abundance | d_gene | v_gene | CDR3aa | CDR3nt
TRBJ1-4 | . | . | TRBV28 | CASSPPGGREKLFF | TGTGCCAGCAGTCCCCCGGGGGGCAGGGAAAAACTGTTTTTT
TRBJ2-1 | . | . | TRBV10-3 | CAPPENNEQFF | TGTGCTCCACCTGAAAACAATGAGCAGTTCTTC
TRBJ1-6 | . | . | TRBV19 | CASSRTESSYNSPLHF | TGTGCCAGTAGCCGGACGGAGAGCTCCTATAATTCACCCCTCCACTTT
TRBJ2-1 | . | . | TRBV9 | CASSQEDGPNFGQFF | TGTGCCAGCAGCCAGGAGGACGGGCCGAACTTTGGGCAGTTCTTC
TRBJ2-3 | . | TRBD2 | TRBV6-6 | CAGSGGTDTQYF | TGTGCCGGCAGCGGGGGCACAGATACGCAGTATTTT
TRBJ1-6 | . | . | TRBV4-1 | CASSQLPSGGLSSYNSPLHF | TGCGCCAGCAGCCAGCTCCCTTCCGGTGGCTTGAGCTCCTATAATTCACCCCTCCACTTT
TRBJ2-7 | . | TRBD2 | TRBV28 | CASSLSGAGGLEQYF | TGTGCCAGCAGTTTATCCGGCGCGGGAGGGCTCGAGCAGTACTTC
TRBJ2-7 | . | . | TRBV5-1 | CASRQFAGLSSYEQYF | TGCGCCAGCAGACAATTTGCGGGTCTCAGCTCCTACGAGCAGTACTTC
TRBJ2-7 | . | TRBD2 | TRBV4-1 | CASSQSTRLATSGEQYF | TGCGCCAGCAGCCAATCAACTAGACTAGCTACGTCAGGCGAGCAGTACTTC
TRBJ1-4 | . | . | TRBV2 | CASQRQFNEKLFF | TGTGCCAGCCAGCGACAGTTTAACGAAAAACTGTTTTTT
TRBJ1-5 | . | . | TRBV4-3 | CASSQDYSNQPQHF | TGCGCCAGCAGCCAAGATTATAGCAATCAGCCCCAGCATTTT
TRBJ1-3 | . | . | TRBV11-2 | CASRSISGSGNTIYF | TGTGCCAGCAGATCAATAAGCGGCTCTGGAAACACCATATATTTT
TRBJ1-2 | once | TRBD1 | TRBV7-2 | CASSPDRGRSYGYTF | TGTGCCAGCAGCCCCGACAGGGGGCGCAGCTATGGCTACACCTTC
TRBJ2-3 | few | TRBD2 | TRBV7-3 | CASSFSGGHTDTQYF | TGTGCCAGCAGCTTCAGCGGGGGCCACACAGATACGCAGTATTTT